Listed below are T cell receptor beta chains from one sample, sequenced in a study of T-cell reconstitution after alpha-beta-depleted transplantation in children. TCRdb re-analysed the PCR reads in MiXCR, keeping a single row per CDR3 protein. The sample contains 200,000 to 250,000 distinct CDR3 sequences, around 9.2% of which appear only once. The sequences come from PBMCs, mostly from graft donor cells, collected 360 days after TCRalphabeta/CD19-depleted stem cell transplant. These receptors came from a male patient between 2 and 15 years old who had a stem cell transplant for acute myeloid leukemia, so the T cells may come from the graft donor. CDR3s include the opening cysteine and the closing phenylalanine or tryptophan. A D gene is named only where the DNA matches it firmly. Not all rows give a size; the values are once, few, many and, for expanded clones, a class.

D	V	size	J	CDR3	DNA
NA	TRBV7-2	many	TRBJ2-3	CASTRLLDTDTQYF	TGTGCCAGCACGAGACTTCTGGACACAGATACGCAGTATTTT
TRBD2	TRBV29-1	many	TRBJ2-3	CSVGREGWSTDTQYF	TGCAGCGTTGGGAGGGAGGGGTGGTCCACAGATACGCAGTATTTT
NA	TRBV12-3/TRBV12-4	NA	TRBJ2-7	CASSLRDLRPYEQYF	TGTGCCAGCAGTTTAAGGGACCTAAGGCCCTACGAGCAGTACTTC
NA	TRBV18	NA	TRBJ2-2	CASSPGIVSNTGELFF	TGTGCCAGCTCACCGGGAATAGTCTCGAACACCGGGGAGCTGTTTTTT
NA	TRBV5-1	NA	TRBJ2-1	CASSLAGETYNEQFF	TGCGCCAGCAGCTTGGCGGGGGAGACCTACAATGAGCAGTTCTTC
TRBD1	TRBV5-1	NA	TRBJ2-5	CASSLMTGVAETQYF	TGCGCCAGCAGCTTGATGACAGGGGTAGCAGAGACCCAGTACTTC
NA	TRBV5-1	NA	TRBJ1-6	CASSLELQGVGHSPLHF	TGCGCCAGCAGCTTGGAATTGCAGGGAGTGGGTCATTCACCCCTCCACTTT
NA	TRBV29-1	few	TRBJ1-4	CSVVLGLDATNEKLFF	TGCAGCGTTGTGCTGGGGTTGGACGCAACTAATGAAAAACTGTTTTTT
TRBD2	TRBV7-2	NA	TRBJ2-3	CASSLYWRGELTDTQYF	TGTGCCAGCAGCCTTTACTGGCGGGGGGAACTCACAGATACGCAGTATTTT
TRBD2	TRBV6-1	many	TRBJ2-7	CASRPHGTSGHYEQYF	TGTGCCAGCAGACCGCATGGGACTAGCGGGCACTACGAGCAGTACTTC
NA	TRBV18	many	TRBJ2-3	CASSPDPAPSTDTQYF	TGTGCCAGCTCACCAGATCCAGCTCCTAGCACAGATACGCAGTATTTT
TRBD2	TRBV20-1	few	TRBJ2-6	CSAEFFGTSGSGANVLTF	TGCAGTGCTGAGTTTTTTGGGACTAGCGGCTCTGGGGCCAACGTCCTGACTTTC
NA	TRBV4-2	many	TRBJ2-7	CASSPTWGETNYEQYF	TGTGCCAGCAGCCCCACCTGGGGGGAGACTAACTACGAGCAGTACTTC
NA	TRBV5-1	few	TRBJ2-5	CASSLSPQETQYF	TGCGCCAGCAGCTTGTCCCCACAGGAGACCCAGTACTTC
TRBD1	TRBV12-3/TRBV12-4	many	TRBJ1-6	CASSWGRGRIRPLHF	TGTGCCAGCAGTTGGGGCAGGGGGCGTATTAGACCCCTCCACTTT
TRBD1	TRBV20-1	few	TRBJ1-6	CSARGPGGSSPLHF	TGCAGTGCTAGAGGGCCAGGGGGCAGTTCACCCCTCCACTTT
NA	TRBV7-2	NA	TRBJ2-1	CASSLAGVGVNEQFF	TGTGCCAGCAGCTTAGCGGGAGTGGGAGTTAATGAGCAGTTCTTC
NA	TRBV20-1	many	TRBJ2-2	CSAVRQTGELFF	TGCAGTGCTGTAAGACAAACCGGGGAGCTGTTTTTT
NA	TRBV5-1	NA	TRBJ2-3	CASTRNTRRGPDTQYF	TGCGCCAGCACCCGGAATACCAGAAGGGGCCCAGATACGCAGTATTTT
NA	TRBV4-1	few	TRBJ1-3	CASSPYIGSGNTIYF	TGCGCCAGCAGCCCGTACATCGGGTCCGGAAACACCATATATTTT
NA	TRBV20-1	NA	TRBJ1-3	CSARDWGSTAGRGNTIYF	TGCAGTGCTAGAGATTGGGGGTCGACAGCCGGCCGAGGAAACACCATATATTTT
NA	TRBV12-3/TRBV12-4	many	TRBJ1-1	CASSNRAALNTEAFF	TGTGCCAGCAGCAACAGGGCTGCCCTGAACACTGAAGCTTTCTTT
NA	TRBV24-1	many	TRBJ2-5	CATSEGGTQETQYF	TGTGCCACCAGTGAGGGGGGGACACAAGAGACCCAGTACTTC
TRBD1	TRBV4-2	many	TRBJ2-4	CASSQDRDRNF	TGTGCCAGCAGCCAAGATAGGGACAGGAACTTC
NA	TRBV18	NA	TRBJ2-3	CASSPTAAVYTQYF	TGTGCCAGCTCACCAACCGCAGCAGTCTATACGCAGTATTTT
NA	TRBV4-2	NA	TRBJ2-7	CASSQRGGLGGVIYEQYF	TGTGCCAGCAGCCAAAGGGGGGGCTTGGGCGGGGTAATCTACGAGCAGTACTTC
TRBD2	TRBV6-1	many	TRBJ2-1	CASSKRTSGGPSSYNEQFF	TGTGCCAGCAGTAAAAGGACTAGCGGGGGCCCGAGCTCCTACAATGAGCAGTTCTTC
NA	TRBV4-1	few	TRBJ2-5	CASSQGIYWGIQETQYF	TGCGCCAGCAGCCAAGGAATATATTGGGGAATACAAGAGACCCAGTACTTC
NA	TRBV5-1	many	TRBJ2-3	CASSLQEGTDTQYF	TGCGCCAGCAGCTTGCAAGAGGGAACAGATACGCAGTATTTT
NA	TRBV6-5	NA	TRBJ2-5	CASSSGLRETQYF	TGTGCCAGCAGTTCGGGTCTTCGAGAGACCCAGTACTTC
NA	TRBV4-1	NA	TRBJ1-2	CASSQVTGPRQDGYTF	TGCGCCAGCAGCCAAGTTACAGGCCCCAGGCAAGATGGCTACACCTTC
NA	TRBV7-2	many	TRBJ2-1	CASSPRQRSSYNEQFF	TGTGCCAGCAGCCCCCGACAGCGAAGCTCCTACAATGAGCAGTTCTTC
NA	TRBV29-1	many	TRBJ2-1	CSVDRYNEQFF	TGCAGCGTAGACAGATACAATGAGCAGTTCTTC
TRBD2	TRBV6-2/TRBV6-3	many	TRBJ2-1	CASSYYRLAGQNEQFF	TGTGCCAGCAGTTACTACAGACTAGCGGGACAAAATGAGCAGTTCTTC
NA	TRBV21-1	many	TRBJ2-1	CASSKEEAWNEQFF	TGTGCCAGCAGCAAAGAGGAGGCTTGGAATGAGCAGTTCTTC
NA	TRBV15	many	TRBJ2-7	CATSRSGLPYEQYF	TGTGCCACCAGCCGCTCTGGACTACCTTACGAGCAGTACTTC
NA	TRBV5-6	NA	TRBJ2-7	CASSPGTMWEQYF	TGTGCCAGCAGCCCCGGGACGATGTGGGAGCAGTACTTC
NA	TRBV29-1	NA	TRBJ1-3	CSVEGTPEQPSGNTIYF	TGCAGCGTTGAGGGGACACCGGAACAGCCGTCTGGAAACACCATATATTTT
TRBD1	TRBV12-3/TRBV12-4	many	TRBJ1-1	CASSFPPGQGIVGAFF	TGTGCCAGCAGTTTTCCCCCGGGACAGGGGATAGTGGGAGCTTTCTTT